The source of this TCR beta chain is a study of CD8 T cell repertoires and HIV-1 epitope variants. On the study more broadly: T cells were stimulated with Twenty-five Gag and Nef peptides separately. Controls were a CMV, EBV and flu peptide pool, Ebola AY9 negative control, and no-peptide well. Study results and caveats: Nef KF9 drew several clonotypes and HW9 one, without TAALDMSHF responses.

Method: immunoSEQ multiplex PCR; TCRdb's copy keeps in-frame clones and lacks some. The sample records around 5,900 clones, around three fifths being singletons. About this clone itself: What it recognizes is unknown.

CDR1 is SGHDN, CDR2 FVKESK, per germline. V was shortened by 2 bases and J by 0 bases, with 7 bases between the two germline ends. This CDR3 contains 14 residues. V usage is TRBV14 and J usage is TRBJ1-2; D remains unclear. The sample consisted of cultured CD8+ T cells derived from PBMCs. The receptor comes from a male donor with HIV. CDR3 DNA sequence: TGTGCCAGCAGCCAACTAGCAGCTAACTATGGCTACACCTTC. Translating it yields CASSQLAANYGYTF.